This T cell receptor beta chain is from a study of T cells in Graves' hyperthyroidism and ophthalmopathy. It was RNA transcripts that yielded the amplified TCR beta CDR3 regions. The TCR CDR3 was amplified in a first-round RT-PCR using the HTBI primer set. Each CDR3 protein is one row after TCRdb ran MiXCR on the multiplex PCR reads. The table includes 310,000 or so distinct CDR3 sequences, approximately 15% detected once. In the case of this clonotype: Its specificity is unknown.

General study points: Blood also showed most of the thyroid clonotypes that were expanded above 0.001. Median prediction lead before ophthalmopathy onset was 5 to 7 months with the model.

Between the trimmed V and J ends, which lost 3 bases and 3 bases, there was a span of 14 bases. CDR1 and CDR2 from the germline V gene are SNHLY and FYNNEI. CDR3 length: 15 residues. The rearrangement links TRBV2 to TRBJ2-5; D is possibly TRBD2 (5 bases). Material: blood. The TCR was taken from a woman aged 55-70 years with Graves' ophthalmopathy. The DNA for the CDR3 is TGTGCCAGCAGTGACGTCCGGCCGGGAAAAGAGACCCAGTACTTC. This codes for CASSDVRPGKETQYF.